This TCR beta chain derives from a study of cytomegalovirus exposure and HLA in healthy donors. Points from the study as a whole: In an earlier analysis, productive rearrangement rates for most beta V segments clustered near 87% or 30%. HLA allele associations emerged for 17,000 or so TCR beta sequences in a later analysis, at 0.05 false discovery rate. Later work found that TCR association rates differed between HLA loci; DRB1 had the most and HLA-C the fewest.

The CDR3 consists of 15 residues. The germline CDR1 and CDR2 sequences are KGHSH and LQKENI. The V segment lost 2 bases and the J segment 4 bases; nucleotides outside the gene matches: 3. This clone was recorded once. Its antigen is undetermined. Primers included in the PCR were 60 Vbeta and 13 Jbeta primers. Assay: immunoSEQ multiplex PCR; the TCRdb copy retains only in-frame clones and omits some. The sample has over 150,000 clones, roughly 80% seen once. The V and J genes are TRBV18 and TRBJ2-1; 9 bases are shared with TRBD2. The sequence was collected from a man aged 18 to 30 in good health and CMV-seronegative. The sequenced sample consisted of PBMCs. The CDR3 DNA sequence: TGTGCCAGCTCACCAGCTAGCGGGATTTACAATGAGCAGTTCTTC. The encoded protein is CASSPASGIYNEQFF.